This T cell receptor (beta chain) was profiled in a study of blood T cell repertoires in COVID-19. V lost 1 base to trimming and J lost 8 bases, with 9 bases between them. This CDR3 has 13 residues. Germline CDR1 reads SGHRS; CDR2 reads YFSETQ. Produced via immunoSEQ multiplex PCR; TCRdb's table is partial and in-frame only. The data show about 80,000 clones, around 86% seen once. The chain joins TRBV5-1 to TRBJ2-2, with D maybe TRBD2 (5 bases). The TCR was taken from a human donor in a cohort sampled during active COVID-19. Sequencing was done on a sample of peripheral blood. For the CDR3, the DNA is TGCGCCAGCAGCTTGACTAGGTTTGGGGAGCTGTTTTTT. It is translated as CASSLTRFGELFF.